The 31 T cell receptor beta chains below come from one sample, sequenced in a study of T cells in Graves' hyperthyroidism and ophthalmopathy. Using RNA transcripts as the source, TCR beta CDR3 regions were amplified. TCR CDR3 underwent first-round RT-PCR with the HTBI primer set. TCRdb re-called the multiplex PCR reads with MiXCR, one entry per CDR3 protein. The sample has fewer than 650,000 distinct CDR3 sequences; roughly 45% are singletons. The sample was peripheral blood or thyroid tissue (not recorded which). These TCRs come from an adult woman with Graves' disease, either hyperthyroidism or ophthalmopathy (not recorded which).

V gene TRBV20-1 combines with J gene TRBJ1-6; no definite D call. CDR1 is DFQATT and CDR2 is SNEGSKA in the germline V gene (reference sequence). This CDR3 has 12 amino acids. Trimming took 1 base from V and 5 from J, leaving 3 bases between them. CDR3: CSARANNSPLHF. The DNA for the CDR3 is TGCAGTGCTAGAGCAAATAATTCACCCCTCCACTTT.

The table lists this clonotype with a few counts. This chain uses TRBV29-1 with TRBJ2-5; TRBD1 might be the D (6 bases). In germline, CDR1 is SQVTM, CDR2 ANQGSEA. CDR3 size: 13 residues. Trimming stripped 4 bases from V and 4 bases from J, with 13 bases between. CDR3 in amino acids: CSVVGQGLETQYF. The CDR3 nucleotides read TGCAGCGTTGTGGGTCAGGGGCTAGAGACCCAGTACTTC.

This clonotype was recorded a few times. This chain connects TRBV7-9 to TRBJ1-6; D ambiguous. CDR1 SEHNR and CDR2 FQNEAQ come from the germline V gene (reference sequence). CDR3 length: 14 residues. Trimming took off 1 base at V and 10 bases at J, with 11 bases between the two ends. The CDR3: CASSLEGFRSPLHF. The CDR3 DNA reads TGTGCCAGCAGCTTAGAAGGATTCCGATCACCCCTCCACTTT.

The rearrangement uses TRBV7-8 and TRBJ2-7; tentative D call: TRBD1 (6 bases). Germline assignment: CDR1 SGHVS and CDR2 FQNEAQ. CDR3 length: 12 amino acids. The V and J ends lost 11 bases and 3 bases respectively, with 14 bases between them. CDR3 sequence (DNA): TGTGCCTGTAGGCAGGGGAACTACGAGCAGTACTTC. Its protein product is CACRQGNYEQYF.

The rearrangement links TRBV24-1 to TRBJ2-5, with D unclear. The CDR3 spans 13 residues. V lost 4 bases and J 5 bases, leaving 10 bases between the germline ends. CDR1 and CDR2 from the germline V gene are KGHDR and SFDVKD. This CDR3 reads CATSEGNGETQYF. CDR3 DNA sequence: TGTGCCACCAGTGAGGGGAACGGGGAGACCCAGTACTTC.

The rearrangement links TRBV10-1 to TRBJ2-7; perhaps TRBD2 as D (6 bases). The CDR3 has 15 amino acids. From germline, CDR1 is WNHNN and CDR2 SYGVQD (reference sequence). V was cut by 6 bases and J by 6 bases, with 21 bases left in between. The CDR3 DNA is TGCGCCAGCAGCCCCGGGAGCCGGGGATCTCTCGAGCAGTACTTC. Amino acids: CASSPGSRGSLEQYF.

The rearrangement joins TRBV29-1 to TRBJ1-1; D unresolved. V was cut by 3 bases and J by 5 bases, with 4 bases left in between. The CDR3 is 10 residues long. Germline V CDR1 and CDR2: SQVTM, ANQGSEA. CDR3 coding DNA: TGCAGCGTTGACCTGACTGAAGCTTTCTTT. Protein sequence: CSVDLTEAFF.

The rearrangement joins TRBV28 to TRBJ1-1; TRBD1 aligns across 7 bases. The CDR3 contains 16 residues. After removal of 4 bases from V and 2 bases from J, the junction contained 10 bases not matched to a gene. Germline V CDR1 and CDR2: MDHEN, SYDVKM. The CDR3 DNA reads as TGTGCCAGCAGTTCCTACCCACAGGGGTTTAACACTGAAGCTTTCTTT. The encoded protein is CASSSYPQGFNTEAFF. Supplemented by reference TRBV28 and TRBJ1-1, the full variable domain reads DVKVTQSSRYLVKRTGEKVFLECVQDMDHENMFWYRQDPGLGLRLIYFSYDVKMKEKGDIPEGYSVSREKKERFSLILESASTNQTSMYLCASSSYPQGFNTEAFFGQGTRLTVV.

The table lists this clonotype with a few counts. The chain links TRBV18 to TRBJ1-3; D gene unclear. This CDR3 spans 14 amino acids. With 5 bases removed from V and 4 bases from J, the gap between germline ends came to 12 bases. The germline V gene has CDR1 KGHSH and CDR2 LQKENI. CDR3 residues: CASSFSSVGNTIYF. The CDR3 DNA follows: TGTGCCAGCTCATTTAGTTCCGTCGGAAACACCATATATTTT.

The chain combines TRBV28 with TRBJ1-2; possible D gene TRBD1, 5 bases. CDR1 is MDHEN and CDR2 is SYDVKM in the germline V gene. The CDR3 sequence is 13 residues long. V was pared by 2 bases and J by 8 bases, with 12 bases between. CDR3 coding DNA: TGTGCCAGCAGTTTAGGGGCAGTTGGCGGCTACACCTTC. It translates to CASSLGAVGGYTF.

The chain is built from TRBV19 and TRBJ1-2; TRBD1 might be the D (5 bases). The CDR3 runs 13 residues. Trimming removed 7 bases from V and 2 bases from J, with 11 bases in between. The germline V gene has CDR1 LNHDA and CDR2 SQIVND (reference sequence). CDR3 nucleotides: TGTGCCAGTACCAATTGGGGGAACTATGGCTACACCTTC. Its protein is CASTNWGNYGYTF. Looking up the rest from reference TRBV19 and TRBJ1-2 gives the full variable domain: DGGITQSPKYLFRKEGQNVTLSCEQNLNHDAMYWYRQDPGQGLRLIYYSQIVNDFQKGDIAEGYSVSREKKESFPLTVTSAQKNPTAFYLCASTNWGNYGYTFGSGTRLTVV.

The sample holds many counts of this clonotype. The chain links TRBV29-1 to TRBJ2-5; no reliable D call. Germline V gene sequence: CDR1 SQVTM, CDR2 ANQGSEA. The CDR3 contains 12 residues. Trimming removed 1 base from V and 4 bases from J, with 7 bases in between. CDR3 sequence (DNA): TGCAGCGTTGAAGGCAGGTCAGAGACCCAGTACTTC. Translation gives CSVEGRSETQYF.

This clonotype was recorded only once. The chain recombines TRBV10-3 with TRBJ2-5; a weak D match, TRBD1 (5 bases). Germline values: CDR1 ENHRY, CDR2 SYGVKD. Trimming cost V 10 bases and J 4 bases, with 25 bases left between them. This CDR3 comprises 16 residues. The CDR3 region has the DNA TGTGCCACAAGGATAGGGGTTGACGAGAGAAGAGAGACCCAGTACTTC. Its protein product is CATRIGVDERRETQYF.

This clonotype has just one count. DNA for the CDR3: TGCAGTGCTAGAGATGTACAATGGAGTCCCGGGGAGCTGTTTTTT. Protein product: CSARDVQWSPGELFF. V usage is TRBV20-1 and J usage is TRBJ2-2; no clear D gene. The CDR3 extends over 15 amino acids. Germline-derived CDR1 and CDR2 are DFQATT and SNEGSKA (reference sequence). The V end lost 0 bases, the J end lost 6 bases, and 14 bases lay between the germline ends.

CDR3 bases: TGCGCCAGCAGCTTCGGGACGAAGAACACTGAAGCTTTCTTT. Translation: CASSFGTKNTEAFF. The gene calls are TRBV5-1 and TRBJ1-1, with D possibly being TRBD1 (5 bases). The CDR3 contains 14 residues. Germline V gene data show CDR1 as SGHRS and CDR2 as YFSETQ. Trimming shortened V by 2 bases and J by 1 base, and 9 bases separated the two germline ends.

In its sample, this clonotype was seen many times. This chain uses TRBV12-3 or TRBV12-4 with TRBJ1-5, with D unclear. The CDR3 consists of 13 residues. V dropped 5 bases and J dropped 5 bases, with 10 bases sitting between them. CDR3 nucleotide sequence: TGTGCCAGCAGTCCCGAGAGGCATCAGCCCCAGCATTTT. This gives the protein CASSPERHQPQHF.

This clonotype was recorded only once. J is TRBJ2-5 and V is TRBV5-1, with D possibly being TRBD1 (6 bases). This CDR3 contains 14 residues. From germline, CDR1 is SGHRS and CDR2 YFSETQ. V was cut by 4 bases and J by 9 bases, with 19 bases left in between. The DNA for the CDR3 is TGCGCCAGCAGCCTGGGACAAAACAATCAGCCCCAGTACTTC. Its protein product is CASSLGQNNQPQYF.

J is TRBJ2-7 and V is TRBV2; 7 bases map to TRBD1. The length of the CDR3 is 13 residues. CDR1 and CDR2 (germline): SNHLY, FYNNEI. The V and J ends lost 6 bases and 4 bases, in that order; junction bases with no gene match: 6. Here the CDR3 reads CASRTTGVYEQYF. DNA for the CDR3: TGTGCCAGCAGGACCACAGGGGTTTACGAGCAGTACTTC.

Remarks on this clonotype: No conserved phenylalanine or tryptophan ends this CDR3, so it is likely a read error. The DNA is omitted, as the CDR3 cannot be located on it reliably, and the CDR3 follows TCRdb's listing. The V call is TRBV7-9, the J call TRBJ2-7; TRBD1 is the table's D call and was not checked against the DNA. Counting both end residues, the CDR3 totals 9 amino acids. Germline CDR1 is SEHNR and CDR2 is FQNEAQ (reference sequence). The chain's CDR3 is CASSSGRDR.

The chain is built from TRBV2 and TRBJ1-1; D might be TRBD1 (6 bases). The germline V gene encodes CDR1 SNHLY and CDR2 FYNNEI. Trimming cost V 3 bases and J 3 bases, with 11 bases left between them. The CDR3 covers 14 residues. The DNA for the CDR3 is TGTGCCAGCAGTGACAGGGGCAGGGACACTGAAGCTTTCTTT. Its protein product is CASSDRGRDTEAFF.

This clonotype was seen only a few times. This chain joins TRBV4-1 and TRBJ2-5; D unclear. Between the trimmed V and J ends, which lost 1 base and 0 bases, there was a span of 9 bases. The CDR3 consists of 15 residues. The germline V gene encodes CDR1 MGHRA and CDR2 YSYEKL. CDR3 nucleotides: TGCGCCAGCAGCCAAGTGACTCGGTACCAAGAGACCCAGTACTTC. Amino acid sequence: CASSQVTRYQETQYF.

Many counts were recorded for this clonotype. The gene calls are TRBV10-3 and TRBJ1-2; tentative D call: TRBD1 (5 bases). The length of the CDR3 is 16 residues. V lost 0 bases and J lost 7, with 18 bases in between. The germline gives CDR1 ENHRY, CDR2 SYGVKD. DNA of the CDR3: TGTGCCATCAGTGAGTCCAGCGGGGGGGGGACTATTGGCTACACCTTC. It translates to CAISESSGGGTIGYTF.

A note on this clonotype: One junction end does not reproduce the germline sequence, and a read error may be involved. The V call is TRBV7-8, the J call TRBJ1-2; a weak D match, TRBD1 (6 bases). The CDR3 totals 14 residues. The germline CDR1 and CDR2 sequences are SGHVS and FQNEAQ. CDR3 in amino acids: CTSSLLGARYGYTF. The DNA for the CDR3 is TGTACCAGCAGCTTACTGGGGGCTCGATATGGCTACACCTTC.

This clonotype was seen at least ten times. The chain carries TRBV10-3 and TRBJ2-7; TRBD1 matches at 8 bases. This CDR3 comprises 14 residues. With V trimmed by 3 bases and J by 4 bases, 5 bases remained unmatched. CDR1 and CDR2 from the germline V gene are ENHRY and SYGVKD. The CDR3 loop reads CAISDAGGRYEQYF. The DNA for the CDR3 is TGTGCCATCAGTGACGCAGGGGGCAGGTACGAGCAGTACTTC.

This clonotype was observed a few times. The chain links TRBV29-1 to TRBJ2-2, with 10 bases fitting TRBD1. The CDR3 contains 13 residues. V lost 7 bases, J lost 4 bases, and 3 bases stayed unmatched. Per the germline V gene, CDR1 is SQVTM and CDR2 is ANQGSEA. CDR3 in amino acids: CSARTGGTGELFF. The DNA for the CDR3 is TGCAGCGCCCGGACAGGGGGCACCGGGGAGCTGTTTTTT.

The chain combines TRBV20-1 with TRBJ2-5; 8 bases line up with TRBD1. This CDR3 has 17 amino acids. Losses at the gene ends were 6 bases for V and 7 bases for J; bases not matched to a gene: 22. Per germline, CDR1 DFQATT and CDR2 SNEGSKA (reference sequence). The CDR3 region has the DNA TGCAGTGCCCCTCGGCGACAGGGGACGCAGCTTCCGGGGACCCAGTACTTC. This translates into CSAPRRQGTQLPGTQYF.

This clonotype was detected many times. CDR3 sequence: CSVAADNYEQYF. In DNA form, the CDR3 reads TGCAGCGTTGCGGCGGACAACTACGAGCAGTACTTC. The V gene is TRBV29-1, the J gene TRBJ2-7; tentative D call: TRBD1 (5 bases). CDR3 length: 12 residues. Germline V CDR1 and CDR2: SQVTM, ANQGSEA. V dropped 4 bases and J dropped 3 bases, with 10 bases sitting between them.

This clonotype was seen only a few times. One end of the junction does not line up with germline, which may come from a read error. The gene calls are TRBV2 and TRBJ1-2; the D is unclear. Germline CDR1 is SNHLY and CDR2 is FYNNEI. This CDR3 comprises 14 residues. CDR3 protein: CASSEWEGTYGYTF. CDR3 DNA: TGTGCCAGTAGTGAATGGGAGGGCACGTATGGCTACACCTTC.

The V call is TRBV2, the J call TRBJ2-7; TRBD2 agrees at 14 bases. The germline V gene encodes CDR1 SNHLY and CDR2 FYNNEI. The CDR3 runs to 15 residues. J lost 3 bases, V lost 10 bases, and 8 bases had no gene match. In DNA, the CDR3 is TGTGCCACCAGGGGGACTAGCGGGAGCTTCTACGAGCAGTACTTC. This sequence encodes CATRGTSGSFYEQYF.

This clonotype was seen a single time. The chain links TRBV9 to TRBJ2-7; 9 positions agree with TRBD2. Germline lookup yields CDR1 SGDLS and CDR2 YYNGEE. The CDR3 has 15 residues. With 4 bases clipped from V and 8 bases from J, the junction kept 13 bases outside the gene matches. This chain's CDR3 is CASSSLAGSLSKQYF. The CDR3 coding sequence is TGTGCCAGCAGCTCTCTAGCGGGAAGCCTATCCAAGCAGTACTTC. The variable domain in full, completed from reference TRBV9 and TRBJ2-7, reads DSGVTQTPKHLITATGQRVTLRCSPRSGDLSVYWYQQSLDQGLQFLIQYYNGEERAKGNILERFSAQQFPDLHSELNLSSLELGDSALYFCASSSLAGSLSKQYFGPGTRLTVT.

This chain uses TRBV29-1 with TRBJ1-2; D might be TRBD1 (5 bases). This CDR3 region has 12 residues. V lost 7 bases to trimming and J lost 6 bases, with 15 bases between them. The germline gives CDR1 SQVTM, CDR2 ANQGSEA. The CDR3 protein is CSANSGDDGYTF. The CDR3, as DNA: TGCAGCGCAAACTCCGGGGACGATGGCTACACCTTC.